Each of the 24 T cell receptor beta chains below was sequenced from the same sample in a study of radiotherapy plus CTLA-4 blockade in lung cancer. Using immunoSEQ multiplex PCR, the repertoire was profiled, and TCRdb retains in-frame clones only, with some absent. The top ten hold 3.5% to 4.5% of the sample, which has roughly 80,000 clones, 78% seen once. This specimen consisted of peripheral blood, obtained from a patient treated with radiotherapy plus ipilimumab. These receptors were collected from a human donor with non-small cell lung cancer who had a partial response to radiotherapy plus ipilimumab. Some clones in this sample may be carry-over from other donors' samples.

V usage is TRBV18 and J usage is TRBJ2-1; 11 bases line up with TRBD2. Per the germline V gene, CDR1 is KGHSH and CDR2 is LQKENI. The CDR3 runs 15 residues. The V and J ends lost 4 bases and 6 bases, in that order; junction bases with no gene match: 5. The CDR3 region has the DNA TGTGCCAGCTCACTTAGCGGGGGGGCAACCAATGAGCAGTTCTTC. Its protein is CASSLSGGATNEQFF.

The chain employs TRBV15 and TRBJ1-2; 7 nucleotides line up with TRBD1. The ends lost 0 bases at V and 4 bases at J; junction bases unmatched: 5. The CDR3 is made up of 15 amino acids. Germline CDR1 LNHNV, CDR2 YYDKDF (reference sequence). CDR3 sequence reads: CATSRDYRGSYGYTF. Here the CDR3 DNA reads TGTGCCACCAGCAGAGATTACAGGGGTAGCTATGGCTACACCTTC. Supplemented by reference TRBV15 and TRBJ1-2, the full variable domain reads DAMVIQNPRYQVTQFGKPVTLSCSQTLNHNVMYWYQQKSSQAPKLLFHYYDKDFNNEADTPDNFQSRRPNTSFCFLDIRSPGLGDTAMYLCATSRDYRGSYGYTFGSGTRLTVV.

Turning to this clone: The sample holds other DNA sequences that translate to the same CDR3. CDR3 loop: CASSPLIGQGYHGYTF. Here the CDR3 DNA reads TGTGCCAGCAGCCCCCTCATCGGGCAGGGTTACCATGGCTACACCTTC. This chain links TRBV7-6 with TRBJ1-2, with D maybe TRBD1 (5 bases). The V gene's germline CDR1 is SGHVS and CDR2 FNYEAQ. The CDR3 is made up of 16 amino acids. V lost 5 bases and J lost 6, with 22 bases in between.

The V call is TRBV10-2, the J call TRBJ1-1; possibly TRBD1 for D (5 bases). V was shortened by 3 bases and J by 1 base, with 6 bases between the two germline ends. Germline lookup yields CDR1 WSHSY and CDR2 SAAADI. CDR3 length: 13 amino acids. DNA of the CDR3: TGCGCCAGCAGTGACAGGGCGAACACTGAAGCTTTCTTT. As protein: CASSDRANTEAFF.

This chain joins TRBV18 and TRBJ2-1; 10 positions agree with TRBD2. The germline V gene has CDR1 KGHSH and CDR2 LQKENI. V shed 2 bases and J 7 bases; nucleotides not matched to a gene: 14. This CDR3 has 18 residues. CDR3 DNA sequence: TGTGCCAGCTCACCAAGGCTAGCGGGAGTCGGGTCATCGAATGAGCAGTTCTTC. It is translated as CASSPRLAGVGSSNEQFF. Together with reference TRBV18 and TRBJ2-1, the CDR3 gives the full variable domain: NAGVMQNPRHLVRRRGQEARLRCSPMKGHSHVYWYRQLPEEGLKFMVYLQKENIIDESGMPKERFSAEFPKEGPSILRIQQVVRGDSAAYFCASSPRLAGVGSSNEQFFGPGTRLTVL.

The J gene is TRBJ1-4, the V gene TRBV5-6; 9 bases line up with TRBD1. Germline V gives CDR1 SGHDT, CDR2 YYEEEE. The CDR3 is 15 amino acids. Trimming at V came to 1 base and at J to 10 bases, leaving 8 bases not matched to a gene. The CDR3 nucleotides are TGTGCCAGCAGCTTGTCCCGACAGGGGGTTCGAAAACTGTTTTTT. Its protein product is CASSLSRQGVRKLFF. Together with reference TRBV5-6 and TRBJ1-4, the CDR3 gives the full variable domain: DAGVTQSPTHLIKTRGQQVTLRCSPKSGHDTVSWYQQALGQGPQFIFQYYEEEERQRGNFPDRFSGHQFPNYSSELNVNALLLGDSALYLCASSLSRQGVRKLFFGSGTQLSVL.

V usage is TRBV5-1 and J usage is TRBJ1-1, with TRBD1 as a possible D gene (5 bases). CDR1 is SGHRS, CDR2 YFSETQ, per germline. The CDR3 contains 16 residues. With 4 bases removed from V and 1 base from J, the gap between germline ends came to 17 bases. CDR3 loop: CASSRGPGGGNTEAFF. CDR3 nucleotide sequence: TGCGCCAGCAGCCGCGGACCCGGGGGTGGGAACACTGAAGCTTTCTTT.

The V call is TRBV10-2, the J call TRBJ1-2, with a weak D call TRBD1 (6 bases). This CDR3 contains 17 residues. The germline V gene encodes CDR1 WSHSY and CDR2 SAAADI. V lost 2 bases, J lost 2 bases, and 18 bases lay in between. The CDR3 sequence: CASSETPRGQTNYGYTF. DNA of the CDR3: TGCGCCAGCAGTGAGACTCCAAGAGGACAGACGAACTATGGCTACACCTTC.

The V call is TRBV15, the J call TRBJ2-7; TRBD1 matches 8 bases. Trimming cost V 1 base and J 5 bases; bases outside gene matches: 4. Germline loops: CDR1 LNHNV, CDR2 YYDKDF (reference sequence). This CDR3 has 14 amino acids. The CDR3 nucleotides read TGTGCCACCAGCAGAGGGACAGGGTGGGACGAGCAGTACTTC. Amino acids: CATSRGTGWDEQYF. Complete variable domain (other parts from reference TRBV15 and TRBJ2-7): DAMVIQNPRYQVTQFGKPVTLSCSQTLNHNVMYWYQQKSSQAPKLLFHYYDKDFNNEADTPDNFQSRRPNTSFCFLDIRSPGLGDTAMYLCATSRGTGWDEQYFGPGTRLTVT.

The chain has TRBV4-2 and TRBJ2-1; tentative D call: TRBD2 (5 bases). This CDR3 spans 13 amino acids. From germline, CDR1 is LGHNA and CDR2 YNFKEQ. With 3 bases removed from V and 6 bases from J, the gap between germline ends came to 9 bases. CDR3 nucleotide sequence: TGTGCCAGCAGCCAGGACTGGACCAATGAGCAGTTCTTC. Amino acid sequence: CASSQDWTNEQFF.

This chain uses TRBV7-8 with TRBJ2-7, with TRBD1 matching 7 bases. The V segment lost 3 bases and the J segment 7 bases; nucleotides outside the gene matches: 9. Germline CDR1 SGHVS, CDR2 FQNEAQ. The CDR3 sequence is 14 residues long. CDR3 nucleotide sequence: TGTGCCAGCAGCTTTTCCGGGACAGTACGAGAGCAGTACTTC. The encoded protein is CASSFSGTVREQYF.

This clone has a handful of counts. The rearrangement uses TRBV28 and TRBJ2-7, with TRBD1 matching 9 bases. Germline loops: CDR1 MDHEN, CDR2 SYDVKM. The CDR3 runs to 15 residues. Trimming cost V 4 bases and J 3 bases; bases outside gene matches: 7. DNA of the CDR3: TGTGCCAGCAGTTCCCGACAGGGGGTTGGCTACGAGCAGTACTTC. Protein sequence: CASSSRQGVGYEQYF.

The chain carries TRBV7-9 and TRBJ2-5, with 8 bases fitting TRBD1. Germline values: CDR1 SEHNR, CDR2 FQNEAQ (reference sequence). The CDR3 covers 17 residues. With V trimmed by 1 base and J by 0 bases, 7 bases remained unmatched. The chain's CDR3 is CASSLGGSGGHQETQYF. The DNA of the CDR3 is TGTGCCAGCAGCTTAGGTGGCTCAGGGGGCCACCAAGAGACCCAGTACTTC. Looking up the rest from reference TRBV7-9 and TRBJ2-5 gives the full variable domain: DTGVSQNPRHKITKRGQNVTFRCDPISEHNRLYWYRQTLGQGPEFLTYFQNEAQLEKSRLLSDRFSAERPKGSFSTLEIQRTEQGDSAMYLCASSLGGSGGHQETQYFGPGTRLLVL.

The chain couples TRBV18 to TRBJ2-1, with D tentatively TRBD2 (6 bases). The V end was cut by 3 bases, the J end by 8 bases, with 17 bases between. Germline V gene data show CDR1 as KGHSH and CDR2 as LQKENI. The CDR3 contains 15 residues. The CDR3 nucleotides are TGTGCCAGCTCACCGGGACTTTTAGATATGGATGAGCAGTTCTTC. It codes for CASSPGLLDMDEQFF.

The rearrangement uses TRBV9 and TRBJ2-2, with 11 bases matching TRBD2. V gave up 2 bases and J gave up 4 bases; unmatched junction bases: 13. CDR3 length: 19 residues. Germline CDR1 reads SGDLS; CDR2 reads YYNGEE. CDR3 residues: CASSVSGLAGGPRTGELFF. CDR3 DNA: TGTGCCAGCAGCGTTTCAGGGTTAGCGGGGGGGCCGCGCACCGGGGAGCTGTTTTTT. The full variable domain, rest sourced from reference TRBV9 and TRBJ2-2, is DSGVTQTPKHLITATGQRVTLRCSPRSGDLSVYWYQQSLDQGLQFLIQYYNGEERAKGNILERFSAQQFPDLHSELNLSSLELGDSALYFCASSVSGLAGGPRTGELFFGEGSRLTVL.

The gene calls are TRBV28 and TRBJ2-3, with a weak D call TRBD2 (5 bases). V lost 6 bases, J lost 2 bases, and 12 bases lay in between. CDR1 and CDR2 (germline): MDHEN, SYDVKM. The CDR3 is 14 amino acids. CDR3 coding DNA: TGTGCCAGCAGCCAAGTCGGGGTCACAGATACGCAGTATTTT. Translated: CASSQVGVTDTQYF.

The chain joins TRBV10-2 to TRBJ2-3; 12 nucleotides align to TRBD1. V trimming: 8 bases; J trimming: 5 bases; junction bases outside the gene matches: 5. Per germline, CDR1 WSHSY and CDR2 SAAADI. This CDR3 has 14 amino acids. The CDR3 DNA follows: TGCGCCAGCTCGGGACAGGGGGCCCAAGATACGCAGTATTTT. This translates into CASSGQGAQDTQYF.

The chain is built from TRBV5-4 and TRBJ1-2, with 9 bases matching TRBD1. J lost 4 bases, V lost 4 bases, and 8 bases had no gene match. The germline gives CDR1 SGHNT, CDR2 YYREEE (reference sequence). The CDR3 consists of 15 residues. The CDR3 here is CASSTGTGLAYGYTF. The CDR3 DNA sequence: TGTGCCAGCAGCACAGGGACAGGGCTCGCCTATGGCTACACCTTC. The full variable domain, completed using reference TRBV5-4 and TRBJ1-2, is ETGVTQSPTHLIKTRGQQVTLRCSSQSGHNTVSWYQQALGQGPQFIFQYYREEENGRGNFPPRFSGLQFPNYSSELNVNALELDDSALYLCASSTGTGLAYGYTFGSGTRLTVV.

The rearrangement links TRBV15 to TRBJ1-2; TRBD1 might be the D (5 bases). This CDR3 comprises 14 residues. V lost 8 bases and J lost 4, with 17 bases in between. Germline V CDR1 and CDR2: LNHNV, YYDKDF (reference sequence). The CDR3: CATVGRGLSYGYTF. In DNA form, the CDR3 reads TGTGCCACCGTCGGGAGGGGTTTGAGCTATGGCTACACCTTC. Drawing the rest from reference TRBV15 and TRBJ1-2, the complete variable domain is DAMVIQNPRYQVTQFGKPVTLSCSQTLNHNVMYWYQQKSSQAPKLLFHYYDKDFNNEADTPDNFQSRRPNTSFCFLDIRSPGLGDTAMYLCATVGRGLSYGYTFGSGTRLTVV.

The chain uses TRBV2 and TRBJ2-7, with a tentative D call TRBD2 (5 bases). The V gene's germline CDR1 is SNHLY and CDR2 FYNNEI. V lost 8 bases and J 0 bases, leaving 14 bases between the germline ends. This CDR3 has 14 amino acids. The CDR3 DNA sequence: TGTGCCAGCGGAGTAGCGCTCAGCTCCTACGAGCAGTACTTC. Translation: CASGVALSSYEQYF.

The CDR3 region is CASSLTGGNNEQFF. The CDR3 nucleotides are TGTGCCAGCAGCTTAACAGGGGGAAACAATGAGCAGTTCTTC. The gene calls are TRBV7-6 and TRBJ2-1, with 8 bases aligning to TRBD1. CDR3 size: 14 residues. The germline V gene has CDR1 SGHVS and CDR2 FNYEAQ. Losses at the gene ends were 2 bases for V and 5 bases for J; bases not matched to a gene: 2.

V and J are TRBV19 and TRBJ2-2; D remains ambiguous. Germline V gene sequence: CDR1 LNHDA, CDR2 SQIVND (reference sequence). CDR3 length equals 14 residues. V lost 1 base and J lost 4, with 7 bases in between. The CDR3 DNA sequence: TGTGCCAGTAGTATAGTCGCTACCACCGGGGAGCTGTTTTTT. Its translation is CASSIVATTGELFF. The full variable domain, with the rest looked up from reference TRBV19 and TRBJ2-2, is DGGITQSPKYLFRKEGQNVTLSCEQNLNHDAMYWYRQDPGQGLRLIYYSQIVNDFQKGDIAEGYSVSREKKESFPLTVTSAQKNPTAFYLCASSIVATTGELFFGEGSRLTVL.

This chain uses TRBV19 with TRBJ2-7; D possibly corresponds to TRBD1 (6 bases). The V gene's germline CDR1 is LNHDA and CDR2 SQIVND (reference sequence). Trimming removed 7 bases from V and 0 bases from J, with 16 bases in between. This CDR3 is built from 15 residues. The chain's CDR3 is CASTRTGHSSYEQYF. CDR3 DNA sequence: TGTGCCAGTACCAGAACAGGGCACAGCTCCTACGAGCAGTACTTC.

The chain is built from TRBV2 and TRBJ2-4; TRBD1 aligns across 7 bases. This CDR3 spans 16 amino acids. CDR1 and CDR2 (germline): SNHLY, FYNNEI. V was pared by 3 bases and J by 5 bases, with 10 bases of the junction left unmatched. CDR3 bases: TGTGCCAGCAGTGAGTTAAGGGGGCGCGCGGAAAACATTCAGTACTTC. This translates into CASSELRGRAENIQYF.